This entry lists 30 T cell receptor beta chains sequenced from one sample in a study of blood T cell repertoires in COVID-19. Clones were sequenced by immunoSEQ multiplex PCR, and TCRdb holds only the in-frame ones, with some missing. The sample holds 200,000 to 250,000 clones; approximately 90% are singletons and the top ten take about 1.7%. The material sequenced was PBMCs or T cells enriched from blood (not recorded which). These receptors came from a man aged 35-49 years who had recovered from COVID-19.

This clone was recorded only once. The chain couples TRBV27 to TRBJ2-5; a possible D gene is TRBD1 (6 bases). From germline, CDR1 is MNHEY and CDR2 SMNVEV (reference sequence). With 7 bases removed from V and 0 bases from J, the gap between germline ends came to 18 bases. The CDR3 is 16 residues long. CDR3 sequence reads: CASTNRGGGNQETQYF. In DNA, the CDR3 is TGTGCCAGCACCAACCGTGGGGGCGGAAACCAAGAGACCCAGTACTTC.

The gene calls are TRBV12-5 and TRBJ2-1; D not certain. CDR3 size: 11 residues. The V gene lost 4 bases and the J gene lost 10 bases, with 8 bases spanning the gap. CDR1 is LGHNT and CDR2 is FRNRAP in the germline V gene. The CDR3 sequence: CASGSLEEQFF. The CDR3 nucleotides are TGTGCTAGTGGTTCGTTGGAGGAGCAGTTCTTC.

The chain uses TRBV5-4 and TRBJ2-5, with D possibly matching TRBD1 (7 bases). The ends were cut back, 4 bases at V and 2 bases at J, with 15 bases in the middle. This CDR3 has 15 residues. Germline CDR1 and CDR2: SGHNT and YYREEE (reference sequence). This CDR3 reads CASSGGTVVQETQYF. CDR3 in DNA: TGTGCCAGCAGCGGCGGGACAGTAGTACAAGAGACCCAGTACTTC.

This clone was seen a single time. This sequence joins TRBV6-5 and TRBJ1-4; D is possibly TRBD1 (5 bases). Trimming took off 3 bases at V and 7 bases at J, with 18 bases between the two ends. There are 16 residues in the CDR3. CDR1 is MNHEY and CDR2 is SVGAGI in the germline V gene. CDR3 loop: CASSYWQGSEIEKLFF. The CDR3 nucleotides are TGTGCCAGCAGTTATTGGCAGGGAAGTGAGATTGAAAAACTGTTTTTT.

CDR3 coding DNA: TGTGCCACCCAACAGGTTCCCTCTTATGAAAAACTGTTTTTT. It translates to CATQQVPSYEKLFF. The chain links TRBV10-3 to TRBJ1-4, with D perhaps matching TRBD1 (5 bases). With 10 bases removed from V and 6 bases from J, the gap between germline ends came to 18 bases. Germline lookup yields CDR1 ENHRY and CDR2 SYGVKD. The CDR3 extends over 14 amino acids.

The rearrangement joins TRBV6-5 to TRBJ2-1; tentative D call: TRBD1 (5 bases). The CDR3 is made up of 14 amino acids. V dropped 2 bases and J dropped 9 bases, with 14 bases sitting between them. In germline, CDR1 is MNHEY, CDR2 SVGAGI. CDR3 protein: CASSYGQGRVEQFF. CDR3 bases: TGTGCCAGCAGTTACGGGCAGGGCAGAGTTGAGCAGTTCTTC.

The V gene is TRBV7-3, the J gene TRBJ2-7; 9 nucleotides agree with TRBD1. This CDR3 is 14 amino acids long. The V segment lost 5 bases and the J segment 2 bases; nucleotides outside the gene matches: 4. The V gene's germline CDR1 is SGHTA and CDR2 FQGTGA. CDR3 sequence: CASSPTGGPYEQYF. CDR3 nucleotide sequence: TGTGCCAGCAGCCCGACAGGGGGGCCCTACGAGCAGTACTTC.

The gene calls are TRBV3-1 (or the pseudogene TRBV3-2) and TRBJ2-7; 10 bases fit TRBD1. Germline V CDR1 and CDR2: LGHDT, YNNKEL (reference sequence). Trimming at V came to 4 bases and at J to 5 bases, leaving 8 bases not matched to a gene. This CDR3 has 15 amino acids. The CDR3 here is CASSLGTGVINEQYF. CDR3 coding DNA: TGTGCCAGCAGCCTCGGGACAGGGGTTATCAACGAGCAGTACTTC.

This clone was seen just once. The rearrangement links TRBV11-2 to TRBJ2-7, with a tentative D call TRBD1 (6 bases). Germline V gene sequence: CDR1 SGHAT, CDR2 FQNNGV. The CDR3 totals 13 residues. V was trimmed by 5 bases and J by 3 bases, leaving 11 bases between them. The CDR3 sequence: CASSNQGIYEQYF. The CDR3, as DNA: TGTGCCAGCAGCAACCAGGGGATCTACGAGCAGTACTTC.

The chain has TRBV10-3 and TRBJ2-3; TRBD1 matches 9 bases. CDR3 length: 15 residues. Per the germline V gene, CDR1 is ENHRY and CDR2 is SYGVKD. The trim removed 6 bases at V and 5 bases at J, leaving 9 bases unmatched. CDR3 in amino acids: CAIRTGTGRLDTQYF. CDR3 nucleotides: TGTGCCATCAGAACCGGGACAGGGAGATTAGATACGCAGTATTTT.

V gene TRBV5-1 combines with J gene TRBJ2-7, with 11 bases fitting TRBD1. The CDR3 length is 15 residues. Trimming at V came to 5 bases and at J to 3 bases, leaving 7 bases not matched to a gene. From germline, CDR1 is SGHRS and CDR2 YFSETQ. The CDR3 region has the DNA TGCGCCAGCAGAAAAGTCGGGACAGGGGGCTACGAGCAGTACTTC. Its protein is CASRKVGTGGYEQYF.

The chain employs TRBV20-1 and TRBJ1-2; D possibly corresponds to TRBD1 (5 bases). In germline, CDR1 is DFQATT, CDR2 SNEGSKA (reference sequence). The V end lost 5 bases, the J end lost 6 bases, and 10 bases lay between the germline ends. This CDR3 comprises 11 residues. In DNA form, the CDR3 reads TGCAGTGCTCTTATCAGGGATGGCTACACCTTC. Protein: CSALIRDGYTF.

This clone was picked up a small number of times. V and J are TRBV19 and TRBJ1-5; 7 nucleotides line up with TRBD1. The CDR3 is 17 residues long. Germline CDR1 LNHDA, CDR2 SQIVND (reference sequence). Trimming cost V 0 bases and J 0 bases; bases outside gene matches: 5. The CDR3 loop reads CASSIEGTADSNQPQHF. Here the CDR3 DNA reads TGTGCCAGTAGTATAGAGGGGACAGCCGATAGCAATCAGCCCCAGCATTTT.

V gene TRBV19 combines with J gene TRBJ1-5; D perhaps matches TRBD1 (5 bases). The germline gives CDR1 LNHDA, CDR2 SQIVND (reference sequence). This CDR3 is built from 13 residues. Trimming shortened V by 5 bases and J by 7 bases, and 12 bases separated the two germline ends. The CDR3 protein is CASSGGVVQPQHF. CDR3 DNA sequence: TGTGCCAGTAGTGGAGGGGTGGTCCAGCCCCAGCATTTT.

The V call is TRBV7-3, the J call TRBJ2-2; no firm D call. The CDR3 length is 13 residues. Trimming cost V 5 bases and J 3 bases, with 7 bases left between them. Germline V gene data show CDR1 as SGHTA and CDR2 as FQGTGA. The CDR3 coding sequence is TGTGCCAGCAGCGTTACACACACCGGGGAGCTGTTTTTT. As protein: CASSVTHTGELFF.

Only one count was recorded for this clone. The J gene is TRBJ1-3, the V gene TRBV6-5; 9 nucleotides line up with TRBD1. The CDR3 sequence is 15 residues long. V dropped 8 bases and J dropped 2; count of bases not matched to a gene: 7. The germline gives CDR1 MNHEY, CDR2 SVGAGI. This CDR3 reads CASLRGQGAGNTIYF. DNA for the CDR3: TGTGCCAGCCTTAGGGGACAGGGAGCTGGAAACACCATATATTTT.

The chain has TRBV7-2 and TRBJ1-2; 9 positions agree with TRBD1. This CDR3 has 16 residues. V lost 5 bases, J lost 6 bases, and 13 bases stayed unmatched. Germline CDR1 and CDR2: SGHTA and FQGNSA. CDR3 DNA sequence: TGTGCCAGCAGCGCCTACCGGGACAGGGTCGGGGATGGCTACACCTTC. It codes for CASSAYRDRVGDGYTF. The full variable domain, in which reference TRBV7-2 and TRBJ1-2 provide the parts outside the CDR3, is GAGVSQSPSNKVTEKGKDVELRCDPISGHTALYWYRQSLGQGLEFLIYFQGNSAPDKSGLPSDRFSAERTGGSVSTLTIQRTQQEDSAVYLCASSAYRDRVGDGYTFGSGTRLTVV.

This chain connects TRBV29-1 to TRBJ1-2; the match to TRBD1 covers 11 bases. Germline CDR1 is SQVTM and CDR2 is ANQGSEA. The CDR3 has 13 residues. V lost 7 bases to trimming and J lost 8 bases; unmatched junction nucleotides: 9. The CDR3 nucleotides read TGCAGCGCCTCCGGACAGGGGGCAGGAGGCTACACCTTC. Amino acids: CSASGQGAGGYTF.

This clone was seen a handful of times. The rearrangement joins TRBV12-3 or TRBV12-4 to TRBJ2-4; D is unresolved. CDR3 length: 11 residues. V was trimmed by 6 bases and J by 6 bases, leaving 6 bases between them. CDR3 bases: TGTGCCAGCAGCGAACTAAACATTCAGTACTTC. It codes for CASSELNIQYF.

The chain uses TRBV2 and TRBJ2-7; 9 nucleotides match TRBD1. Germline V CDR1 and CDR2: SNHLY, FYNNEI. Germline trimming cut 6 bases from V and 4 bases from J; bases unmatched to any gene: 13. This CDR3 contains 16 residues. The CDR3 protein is CASSERPGQGTYEQYF. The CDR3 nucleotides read TGTGCCAGCAGCGAACGTCCGGGACAGGGTACTTACGAGCAGTACTTC.

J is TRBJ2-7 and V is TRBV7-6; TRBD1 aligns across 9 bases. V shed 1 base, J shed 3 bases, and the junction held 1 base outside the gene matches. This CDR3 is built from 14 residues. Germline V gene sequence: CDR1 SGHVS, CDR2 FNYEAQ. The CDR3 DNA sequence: TGTGCCAGCAGCTTAGGGACAGGGGTCTACGAGCAGTACTTC. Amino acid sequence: CASSLGTGVYEQYF.

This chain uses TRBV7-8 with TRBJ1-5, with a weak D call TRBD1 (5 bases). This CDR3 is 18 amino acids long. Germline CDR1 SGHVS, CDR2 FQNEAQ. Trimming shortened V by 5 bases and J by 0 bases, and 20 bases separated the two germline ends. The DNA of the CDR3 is TGTGCCAGCAGCGCATTAATTCAGGGACTCTCTAGCAATCAGCCCCAGCATTTT. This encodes CASSALIQGLSSNQPQHF.

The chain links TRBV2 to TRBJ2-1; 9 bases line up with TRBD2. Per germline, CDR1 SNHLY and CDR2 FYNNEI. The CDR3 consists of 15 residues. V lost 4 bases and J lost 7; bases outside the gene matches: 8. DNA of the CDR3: TGTGCCAGCAGTGGGGGGGCTAGCGGGGAAAATGAGCAGTTCTTC. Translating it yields CASSGGASGENEQFF.

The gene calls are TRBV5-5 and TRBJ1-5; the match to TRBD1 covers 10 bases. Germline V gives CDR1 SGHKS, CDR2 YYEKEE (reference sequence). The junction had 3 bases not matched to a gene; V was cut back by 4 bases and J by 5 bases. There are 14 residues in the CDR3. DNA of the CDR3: TGTGCCAGCAGCCGAGGGACAGGGGATCAGCCCCAGCATTTT. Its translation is CASSRGTGDQPQHF.

For the CDR3, the DNA is TGTGCCAGCAGTGAAGTACTAGCGGGAGGGTCCTACGAGCAGTACTTC. Its translation: CASSEVLAGGSYEQYF. This rearrangement joins TRBV2 to TRBJ2-7; 13 bases agree with TRBD2. From germline, CDR1 is SNHLY and CDR2 FYNNEI. V shed 1 base, J shed 1 base, and the junction held 1 base outside the gene matches. This CDR3 is 16 amino acids long.

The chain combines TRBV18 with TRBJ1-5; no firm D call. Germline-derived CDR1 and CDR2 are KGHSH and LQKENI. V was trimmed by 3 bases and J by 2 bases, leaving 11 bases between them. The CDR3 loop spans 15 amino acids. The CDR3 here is CASSPQPYGNQPQHF. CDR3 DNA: TGTGCCAGCTCACCCCAACCCTACGGCAATCAGCCCCAGCATTTT.

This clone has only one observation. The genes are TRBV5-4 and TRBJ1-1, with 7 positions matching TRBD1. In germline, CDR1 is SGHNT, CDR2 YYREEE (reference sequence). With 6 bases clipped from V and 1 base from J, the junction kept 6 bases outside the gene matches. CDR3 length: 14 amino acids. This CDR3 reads CASNKQGTNTEAFF. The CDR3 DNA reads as TGTGCCAGCAACAAACAGGGGACGAACACTGAAGCTTTCTTT.

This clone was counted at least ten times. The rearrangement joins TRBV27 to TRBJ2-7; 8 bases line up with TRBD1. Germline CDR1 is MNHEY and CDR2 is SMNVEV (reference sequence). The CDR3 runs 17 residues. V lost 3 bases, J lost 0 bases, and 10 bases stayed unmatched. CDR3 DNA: TGTGCCAGCAGTTTTGCCCTGACAGGGGTTAGCTCCTACGAGCAGTACTTC. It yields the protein CASSFALTGVSSYEQYF.

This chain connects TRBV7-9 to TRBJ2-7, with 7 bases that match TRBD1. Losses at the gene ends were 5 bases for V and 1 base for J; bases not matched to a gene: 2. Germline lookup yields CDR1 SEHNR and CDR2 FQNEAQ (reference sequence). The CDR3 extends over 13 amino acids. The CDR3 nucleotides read TGTGCCAGCAGCGGGGACAGATCCTACGAGCAGTACTTC. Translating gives CASSGDRSYEQYF.

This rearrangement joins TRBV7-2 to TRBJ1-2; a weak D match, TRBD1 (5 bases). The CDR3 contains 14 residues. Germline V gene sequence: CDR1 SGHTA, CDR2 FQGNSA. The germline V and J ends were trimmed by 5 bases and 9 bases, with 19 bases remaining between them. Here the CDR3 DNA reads TGTGCCAGCAGCCCCCGGGGGAGGGGTGTCAGCTACACCTTC. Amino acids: CASSPRGRGVSYTF.